These T cell receptor beta chains were read from a single sample in a study of T cells after yellow fever vaccination. TCRdb used MiXCR to reprocess the 5' RACE reads, holding one entry per CDR3 protein. The sample shows some 300,000 distinct CDR3 sequences, 7.5% to 9.5% of them seen only once. The sample here was CD4+ T cells sorted from PBMCs, taken 5 days after the yellow fever booster vaccination. The receptors shown here come from a man between 18 and 29 years old who received the YFV17D yellow fever vaccine. Both conserved end residues are part of each CDR3. A D gene is named only where the DNA matches it firmly. Rows give clone size only sometimes, using once, few, many, or a class for an expanded clone.

CDR3	DNA	length	J	size	V	D
CSARGTSGGLADTQYF	TGCAGTGCTAGAGGGACTAGCGGGGGGCTGGCAGATACGCAGTATTTT	16	TRBJ2-3	few	TRBV20-1	TRBD2
CAAFSGPARHF	TGTGCCGCTTTCTCCGGGCCAGCCCGACATTTT	11	TRBJ1-5	NA	TRBV6-6	NA
CASSLRLAGAQNEQFF	TGTGCCAGCAGTTTACGACTAGCGGGGGCGCAGAATGAGCAGTTCTTC	16	TRBJ2-1	few	TRBV7-6	TRBD2
CASSLPGTGVTGELFF	TGTGCCAGCAGCTTGCCCGGGACAGGGGTCACCGGGGAGCTGTTTTTT	16	TRBJ2-2	few	TRBV5-5	TRBD1
CASSQVSSQETQYF	TGCGCCAGCAGCCAAGTGTCATCCCAAGAGACCCAGTACTTC	14	TRBJ2-5	NA	TRBV4-1	NA
CASRSTGLRETQYF	TGCGCCAGCAGAAGTACAGGGTTGAGAGAGACCCAGTACTTC	14	TRBJ2-5	many	TRBV23-1	NA
CASTRTGGSYEQYF	TGTGCCAGCACCCGGACAGGGGGCAGCTACGAGCAGTACTTC	14	TRBJ2-7	NA	TRBV14	TRBD1
CSVPAGTVQETQYF	TGCAGCGTTCCCGCCGGGACAGTCCAAGAGACCCAGTACTTC	14	TRBJ2-5	NA	TRBV29-1	TRBD1
CASSFTGAGYTF	TGTGCCAGCAGTTTTACCGGGGCTGGCTACACCTTC	12	TRBJ1-2	NA	TRBV12-3/TRBV12-4	NA
CASSYQGSREQFF	TGTGCCAGCAGTTACCAAGGTAGCCGGGAGCAGTTCTTC	13	TRBJ2-1	few	TRBV6-5	NA
CADLTLPRTGGCETQYF	TGCGCCGACCTAACCCTCCCTAGGACAGGGGGCTGTGAGACCCAGTACTTC	17	TRBJ2-5	NA	TRBV10-1	TRBD1
CASMSSPMNTEAFF	TGTGCCAGCATGTCCAGCCCAATGAACACTGAAGCTTTCTTT	14	TRBJ1-1	NA	TRBV2	NA
CSATPPAGGPDTQYF	TGCAGTGCCACCCCACCGGCGGGGGGGCCGGATACGCAGTATTTT	15	TRBJ2-3	NA	TRBV20-1	TRBD2
CASSSPENGNTEAFF	TGCGCCAGCAGCTCCCCGGAGAACGGTAACACTGAAGCTTTCTTT	15	TRBJ1-1	few	TRBV5-1	NA
CASSPLIAGGTTGELFF	TGTGCCAGCAGCCCGCTGATAGCGGGGGGCACCACCGGGGAGCTGTTTTTT	17	TRBJ2-2	NA	TRBV3-1	TRBD2
CASSHRGLGGANVLTF	TGTGCCAGCAGTCACAGGGGACTGGGCGGGGCCAACGTCCTGACTTTC	16	TRBJ2-6	many	TRBV12-3/TRBV12-4	NA
CASSPSGRSSYEQYF	TGTGCCAGTAGTCCCTCGGGCAGGAGCTCCTACGAGCAGTACTTC	15	TRBJ2-7	NA	TRBV19	NA
CASSWTGTNTEAFF	TGTGCCAGCAGTTGGACAGGGACTAACACTGAAGCTTTCTTT	14	TRBJ1-1	many	TRBV28	TRBD1
CASSHPGTPYENTIYF	TGCGCCAGCAGCCACCCCGGGACTCCTTATGAAAACACCATATATTTT	16	TRBJ1-3	many	TRBV4-1	NA
CASSPGQQETQYF	TGCGCCAGCAGCCCGGGACAGCAAGAGACCCAGTACTTC	13	TRBJ2-5	many	TRBV5-1	TRBD1
CASSPLTAVPGNTIYF	TGTGCCAGCTCACCCTTAACAGCCGTCCCTGGAAACACCATATATTTT	16	TRBJ1-3	NA	TRBV18	NA
CASSFQGPSNYGYTF	TGTGCCAGCAGCTTCCAGGGGCCCTCTAACTATGGCTACACCTTC	15	TRBJ1-2	NA	TRBV7-2	NA
CASSSPERPDEQYF	TGTGCCAGCAGCTCGCCCGAAAGGCCCGACGAGCAGTACTTC	14	TRBJ2-7	NA	TRBV7-8	NA
CATSDLTGGEQHF	TGTGCCACCAGTGATTTGACAGGGGGCGAACAGCATTTT	13	TRBJ1-5	NA	TRBV24-1	TRBD1
CAISPRLSDEAFF	TGTGCCATCAGCCCCCGTTTGTCCGACGAAGCTTTCTTT	13	TRBJ1-1	few	TRBV10-3	NA
CASSQGRGVDTQYF	TGCGCCAGCAGCCAAGGGCGGGGAGTGGATACGCAGTATTTT	14	TRBJ2-3	few	TRBV4-1	NA
CAADSEAGSGELFF	TGTGCCGCAGATTCTGAAGCCGGCTCCGGGGAGCTGTTTTTT	14	TRBJ2-2	many	TRBV7-9	NA
CASSLEGYIHF	TGTGCCAGCAGCTTAGAAGGGTACATCCACTTC	11	TRBJ2-7	many	TRBV7-2	NA
CASSPPTRGGGEQFF	TGTGCCAGCTCACCACCGACGCGGGGGGGCGGTGAGCAGTTCTTC	15	TRBJ2-1	few	TRBV18	TRBD2